The source of this T cell receptor beta chain is a study of blood T cell repertoires in COVID-19 (dated by TCRdb to 2018 to 2021). Concerning the study at large: Samples from collaborators originated in the United States, Italy and Spain and spanned both the acute and convalescent phases of COVID-19. A freely available public database, intended as a resource for researchers studying the immune response to SARS-CoV-2, is where the repertoires were released. Where available, HLA class I and class II types were obtained from metadata supplied by the sample provider rather than from assay-based typing. The prospective study material was composed of cDNA or gDNA derived from T cells, B-cell-depleted T cells, or PBMCs. The dataset comprised deeply sampled blood TCRbeta repertoires from subjects exposed to, actively infected with, or recovered from COVID-19. Samples were obtained from the ongoing ImmuneRACE study (first 160 participants) and from about 1,300 subjects provided by 6 global collaborators. The sample metadata nearly always contained a de-identified subject ID, COVID-19 status, age in years and sex.

Ends trimmed: V by 2 bases, J by 0 bases; bases unmatched to a gene: 3. The cysteine opens and the phenylalanine closes a CDR3 of 15 amino acids. Only the CDR3 portion is preserved as DNA: 45 bases, with reading frame beginning at the first base. From a lookup of the germline V gene (reference sequence), CDR1 and CDR2 are MNHEY and SMNVEV. Enrolling through a virtual design, the prospective study's participants ranged in age from roughly 18 to 95 years and lived across about two dozen United States geographic areas. To assign participants to cohorts, the prospective study relied on clinical history that participants themselves reported in a screening survey and a study questionnaire. Mobile phlebotomists in the prospective study collected whole blood, serum and a nasopharyngeal or oropharyngeal swab from every participant. Over a roughly two-month period, participants in the prospective study had the option of providing additional blood draws and questionnaires. Before DNA extraction, prospective study blood samples were shipped either frozen or at room temperature.

TCRbeta CDR3 regions were amplified from genomic DNA using the immunoSEQ Assay, a bias-controlled multiplex PCR. The original methods were these. The number of nucleated cells in each sample was estimated by amplification of reference gene primers within the assay. To quantify the absolute abundance of each unique TCRbeta CDR3 rearrangement, sequence reads were collapsed and filtered. For each sample, productive Simpson clonality was calculated as the square root of Simpson's diversity index across productive rearrangements. Drawn from immuneACCESS, this table holds only the in-frame rearrangements with V and J called that TCRdb kept. Clones are partly lost; checked studies trace under half to an unresolved V gene and leave the rest unexplained. D and trimming were read from the DNA, whereas the V and J calls and clone size are those reported in that table. The sample table holds some 250,000 clones, of which approximately 91% were seen once. The top ten hold approximately 2.4% of the sample.

About this clone itself: This receptor's antigen is unknown. No base-level quality is on record; no much larger clone is a single base apart.

What the work shows at the level of the full study, not this receptor alone: The quantity of clinical and demographic metadata differed by source and by participant and was supplied without curation.

The sequence was obtained from a woman aged 40 to 49 with acute COVID-19. The V and J genes are TRBV27 and TRBJ2-7; the central 8 bases match TRBD2. Sequencing input: PBMCs or T cells enriched from blood (not recorded which). The DNA reads as follows: TGTGCCAGCAGTTTACTGCGGGAGGCCTCCTACGAGCAGTACTTC. Its translation is CASSLLREASYEQYF.